This passage covers 31 T cell receptor beta chains from one sample sequenced in a study of PD-1 blockade in mismatch repair-deficient tumors. Repertoires were generated with immunoSEQ multiplex PCR, while TCRdb's copy carries only in-frame clones and drops some. The repertoire has roughly 110,000 clones, over 65% of them found once; the top ten carry 4.7%. Specimen: peripheral blood, collected just over 59 weeks after starting pembrolizumab. These receptors were taken from an adult with mismatch repair-deficient cancer.

The V and J genes are TRBV10-1 and TRBJ2-1; D not resolved. With 6 bases removed from V and 8 bases from J, the gap between germline ends came to 14 bases. The length of the CDR3 is 13 residues. In germline, CDR1 is WNHNN, CDR2 SYGVQD (reference sequence). The CDR3 DNA is TGCGCCAGCAGATCTTCTGGCGGCGATGAGCAGTTCTTC. It encodes CASRSSGGDEQFF.

The chain recombines TRBV28 with TRBJ1-1, with a possible D match to TRBD1 (5 bases). The CDR3 is 12 residues long. Germline-derived CDR1 and CDR2 are MDHEN and SYDVKM. The germline V and J ends were trimmed by 5 bases and 7 bases, with 11 bases remaining between them. The CDR3 sequence: CASSPGGIEAFF. CDR3 nucleotides: TGTGCCAGCAGTCCCGGGGGGATTGAAGCTTTCTTT.

The chain recombines TRBV11-2 with TRBJ2-3; 9 nucleotides agree with TRBD2. The length of the CDR3 is 15 residues. The J segment lost 8 bases and the V segment lost 0 bases, leaving 6 bases of the junction unmatched. CDR1 is SGHAT and CDR2 is FQNNGV in the germline V gene. For the CDR3, the DNA is TGTGCCAGCAGCTTAGAAGGTAGCGGGGGAAGTACGCAGTATTTT. Protein sequence: CASSLEGSGGSTQYF.

CDR3 region: CAISDPKSSYEQYF. CDR3 bases: TGTGCCATCAGTGACCCGAAATCGTCCTACGAGCAGTACTTC. V and J are TRBV10-3 and TRBJ2-7, with D uncertain. This CDR3 contains 14 residues. V was shortened by 3 bases and J by 1 base, with 10 bases between the two germline ends. Germline loops: CDR1 ENHRY, CDR2 SYGVKD.

The rearrangement links TRBV6-1 to TRBJ1-5; D is undetermined. V was shortened by 5 bases and J by 1 base, with 6 bases between the two germline ends. The CDR3 spans 13 residues. The germline V gene has CDR1 MNHNS and CDR2 SASEGT. The CDR3 DNA follows: TGTGCCAGCAGTAAGGAGAGCAATCAGCCCCAGCATTTT. Translated, it gives CASSKESNQPQHF.

The V gene is TRBV27, the J gene TRBJ2-1; 7 positions agree with TRBD1. The CDR3 totals 16 residues. The germline gives CDR1 MNHEY, CDR2 SMNVEV (reference sequence). V was pared by 7 bases and J by 0 bases, with 9 bases of the junction left unmatched. CDR3 sequence reads: CASKKTGISSYNEQFF. The CDR3 DNA reads TGTGCCAGCAAGAAGACAGGGATCAGCTCCTACAATGAGCAGTTCTTC.

CDR3 region: CASSPPVSNTEAFF. The CDR3, as DNA: TGTGCCAGCAGTCCCCCCGTGTCGAACACTGAAGCTTTCTTT. The V and J genes are TRBV7-9 and TRBJ1-1, with D uncertain. Germline CDR1 and CDR2: SEHNR and FQNEAQ (reference sequence). The length of the CDR3 is 14 residues. Between the trimmed V and J ends, which lost 6 bases and 1 base, there was a span of 12 bases.

The chain recombines TRBV7-9 with TRBJ1-1; perhaps TRBD1 as D (5 bases). The CDR3 totals 15 residues. Per germline, CDR1 SEHNR and CDR2 FQNEAQ (reference sequence). V lost 7 bases, J lost 4 bases, and 19 bases lay in between. The CDR3 here is CASNRMPGPATEAFF. The CDR3 nucleotides read TGTGCCAGCAACCGAATGCCAGGGCCGGCCACTGAAGCTTTCTTT.

The chain uses TRBV7-3 and TRBJ2-3; tentative D call: TRBD2 (5 bases). Germline CDR1 and CDR2: SGHTA and FQGTGA. The CDR3 is 15 amino acids. The V and J ends lost 4 bases and 2 bases respectively, with 13 bases between them. The CDR3 DNA follows: TGTGCCAGCAGCTCCTCGGGGTATAACACAGATACGCAGTATTTT. It codes for CASSSSGYNTDTQYF.

The J gene is TRBJ1-5, the V gene TRBV5-6; the match to TRBD1 covers 7 bases. Germline assignment: CDR1 SGHDT and CDR2 YYEEEE. This CDR3 has 13 residues. Germline trimming cut 0 bases from V and 8 bases from J; bases unmatched to any gene: 2. The CDR3 DNA reads TGTGCCAGCAGCTTGGACAGGGGAGAGCCCCAGCATTTT. It codes for CASSLDRGEPQHF.

The rearrangement uses TRBV5-1 and TRBJ1-1; D might be TRBD1 (5 bases). The CDR3 extends over 16 amino acids. V gave up 0 bases and J gave up 4 bases, with 16 bases separating them. Germline V CDR1 and CDR2: SGHRS, YFSETQ. The CDR3 reads CASSLALGVLGTEAFF. The CDR3 bases are TGCGCCAGCAGCTTGGCCTTGGGGGTCCTGGGCACTGAAGCTTTCTTT. Full variable domain (missing parts from reference TRBV5-1 and TRBJ1-1): KAGVTQTPRYLIKTRGQQVTLSCSPISGHRSVSWYQQTPGQGLQFLFEYFSETQRNKGNFPGRFSGRQFSNSRSEMNVSTLELGDSALYLCASSLALGVLGTEAFFGQGTRLTVV.

The chain uses TRBV11-3 and TRBJ1-1; D perhaps matches TRBD1 (5 bases). The CDR3 spans 16 residues. The V end was cut by 4 bases, the J end by 1 base, with 16 bases between. Per the germline V gene, CDR1 is SGHNT and CDR2 is YENEEA. The CDR3 protein is CASSSATDRRNTEAFF. For the CDR3, the DNA is TGTGCCAGCAGCTCCGCAACTGACAGACGGAACACTGAAGCTTTCTTT. Complete variable domain (other parts from reference TRBV11-3 and TRBJ1-1): EAGVVQSPRYKIIEKKQPVAFWCNPISGHNTLYWYLQNLGQGPELLIRYENEEAVDDSQLPKDRFSAERLKGVDSTLKIQPAELGDSAVYLCASSSATDRRNTEAFFGQGTRLTVV.

The chain couples TRBV27 to TRBJ2-1; D ambiguous. The CDR3 has 13 residues. Per germline, CDR1 MNHEY and CDR2 SMNVEV (reference sequence). V shed 3 bases and J shed 3 bases, with 6 bases lying between them. CDR3 protein: CASSFSNYNEQFF. Here the CDR3 DNA reads TGTGCCAGCAGTTTTAGCAACTACAATGAGCAGTTCTTC.

The chain links TRBV7-8 to TRBJ1-1; 8 nucleotides align to TRBD1. Germline CDR1 SGHVS, CDR2 FQNEAQ. The CDR3 is made up of 15 amino acids. J lost 5 bases, V lost 0 bases, and 5 bases had no gene match. In DNA form, the CDR3 reads TGTGCCAGCAGCTTAGCGGGCAGGGGGCGAACTGAAGCTTTCTTT. Protein sequence: CASSLAGRGRTEAFF.

The gene calls are TRBV6-5 and TRBJ1-1; D is uncertain. This CDR3 is built from 15 residues. Looked up from germline, CDR1 is MNHEY and CDR2 is SVGAGI. V was pared by 0 bases and J by 0 bases, with 8 bases between. CDR3 DNA: TGTGCCAGCAGTTACTCGATGTCGGTGAACACTGAAGCTTTCTTT. Its translation: CASSYSMSVNTEAFF.

This clone was counted a few times. One end of the junction does not line up with germline, which may come from a read error. V and J are TRBV19 and TRBJ1-1; D is unresolved. This CDR3 has 11 residues. CDR1 and CDR2 (germline): LNHDA, SQIVND (reference sequence). The CDR3 bases are TGTGCAAGTAAAGGCATCACTGAAGCTTTCTTT. Translated, it gives CASKGITEAFF.

In this sample, this clone turned up a few times. The chain recombines TRBV19 with TRBJ1-1; unclear D gene. The CDR3 runs to 13 residues. Germline CDR1 is LNHDA and CDR2 is SQIVND (reference sequence). Trimming shortened V by 3 bases and J by 2 bases, and 7 bases separated the two germline ends. Written as DNA, the CDR3 is TGTGCCAGTAGTATTAGGCATAACACTGAAGCTTTCTTT. This encodes CASSIRHNTEAFF.

This clone turned up a few times. The V call is TRBV28, the J call TRBJ2-7; D possibly corresponds to TRBD1 (5 bases). This CDR3 comprises 12 residues. Germline CDR1 and CDR2: MDHEN and SYDVKM. The V and J ends lost 6 bases and 5 bases respectively, with 11 bases between them. The CDR3 spells CASRDMGHEQYF. CDR3 bases: TGTGCCAGCAGGGACATGGGGCACGAGCAGTACTTC.

Concerning this clone: The sample contains more than one DNA sequence encoding this CDR3. Here the CDR3 DNA reads TGTGCCAGCGGGTACGGGGAGCTGTTTTTT. It specifies CASGYGELFF. This rearrangement joins TRBV19 to TRBJ2-2; D is undetermined. CDR1 is LNHDA, CDR2 SQIVND, per germline (reference sequence). Trimming pared 9 bases from V and 7 bases from J, leaving 6 bases between. This CDR3 is built from 10 residues.

The V call is TRBV7-9, the J call TRBJ1-2; D unresolved. CDR3 length equals 12 residues. Between the trimmed V and J ends, which lost 2 bases and 3 bases, there was a span of 4 bases. From germline, CDR1 is SEHNR and CDR2 FQNEAQ (reference sequence). In DNA, the CDR3 is TGTGCCAGCAGCTTACGGGACTATGGCTACACCTTC. It yields the protein CASSLRDYGYTF.

Of note for this clone: Mismatch with germline at one junction end may stem from a read error. Other nucleotide sequences from this sample produce the same CDR3. The rearrangement links TRBV5-4 to TRBJ2-7, with 10 bases fitting TRBD1. The length of the CDR3 is 15 residues. Germline V CDR1 and CDR2: SGHNT, YYREEE (reference sequence). The CDR3 sequence is CASSYSGTGEYEQYF. In DNA, the CDR3 is TGCGCCAGCAGCTATTCCGGGACAGGGGAATACGAGCAGTACTTC. Looking up the rest from reference TRBV5-4 and TRBJ2-7 gives the full variable domain: ETGVTQSPTHLIKTRGQQVTLRCSSQSGHNTVSWYQQALGQGPQFIFQYYREEENGRGNFPPRFSGLQFPNYSSELNVNALELDDSALYLCASSYSGTGEYEQYFGPGTRLTVT.

This chain joins TRBV7-6 and TRBJ2-3, with TRBD2 identical over 9 bases. Germline CDR1 reads SGHVS; CDR2 reads FNYEAQ. The trim removed 1 base at V and 3 bases at J, leaving 11 bases unmatched. The CDR3 totals 18 residues. The CDR3 DNA is TGTGCCAGCAGCTTAGGACCGAATAGCGGGAGAGGGACAGATACGCAGTATTTT. Its protein is CASSLGPNSGRGTDTQYF.

The rearrangement joins TRBV21-1 to TRBJ2-2; TRBD2, the table's D call, was not compared with the DNA. TRBV21-1 is listed as a pseudogene. The CDR3 runs to 19 residues. This CDR3 is CASSYPRRLAVANTGELFF. CDR3 DNA: TGTGCCAGCAGCTACCCCCGCAGGCTAGCGGTTGCGAACACCGGGGAGCTGTTTTTT.

The rearrangement joins TRBV28 to TRBJ1-5, with a tentative D call TRBD1 (6 bases). CDR1 MDHEN and CDR2 SYDVKM come from the germline V gene. The V end lost 6 bases, the J end lost 4 bases, and 19 bases lay between the germline ends. The CDR3 loop spans 16 amino acids. The CDR3 DNA is TGTGCCAGCAGGGCTGGGACAACGACGACAAATCAGCCCCAGCATTTT. Its translation: CASRAGTTTTNQPQHF.

The chain couples TRBV5-4 to TRBJ2-3; 11 positions agree with TRBD1. Per the germline V gene, CDR1 is SGHNT and CDR2 is YYREEE (reference sequence). The CDR3 runs to 16 residues. V was clipped by 1 base and J by 5 bases; unmatched bases: 6. The CDR3 sequence is CASSLWGTGGIDTQYF. The DNA for the CDR3 is TGTGCCAGCAGCTTGTGGGGGACAGGGGGTATAGATACGCAGTATTTT.

The chain links TRBV7-8 to TRBJ2-1; 9 nucleotides match TRBD2. The V and J ends lost 8 bases and 7 bases, in that order; junction bases with no gene match: 15. There are 16 residues in the CDR3. Germline CDR1 SGHVS, CDR2 FQNEAQ. The CDR3: CASQDPGTSSSNEQFF. The DNA for the CDR3 is TGTGCCAGCCAAGACCCCGGGACTAGCTCAAGTAATGAGCAGTTCTTC.

The gene calls are TRBV19 and TRBJ1-1; D ambiguous. CDR1 and CDR2 from the germline V gene are LNHDA and SQIVND (reference sequence). CDR3 size: 14 residues. The V gene lost 2 bases and the J gene lost 0 bases, with 7 bases spanning the gap. Written as DNA, the CDR3 is TGTGCCAGTAGTATATCTGCAGTGAACACTGAAGCTTTCTTT. Translation gives CASSISAVNTEAFF.

This chain uses TRBV18 with TRBJ1-4; unclear D gene. CDR1 and CDR2 (germline): KGHSH, LQKENI. Trimming shortened V by 0 bases and J by 7 bases, and 18 bases separated the two germline ends. The CDR3 is 17 amino acids. For the CDR3, the DNA is TGTGCCAGCTCACCACCTTACGGCCAGCAGTTCGGTGAAAAACTGTTTTTT. It codes for CASSPPYGQQFGEKLFF.

The chain couples TRBV6-5 to TRBJ2-7, with D hard to call. Germline CDR1 reads MNHEY; CDR2 reads SVGAGI. The CDR3 has 11 amino acids. V lost 6 bases to trimming and J lost 9 bases, with 12 bases between them. The DNA for the CDR3 is TGTGCCAGCAGGAACAATATTGGGCAGTACTTC. Translation gives CASRNNIGQYF.

The J gene is TRBJ2-6, the V gene TRBV21-1; TRBD1 is the table's D call, not checked against the DNA. TRBV21-1 is labeled a pseudogene. This CDR3 region has 16 residues. The CDR3 DNA reads as TGTGCCAGCAGCAAATGGGCGTGCTCTGGGGCCAACGTCCTGACTTTC. Its protein is CASSKWACSGANVLTF.

V is TRBV11-2 and J is TRBJ2-2; D is undetermined. Per the germline V gene, CDR1 is SGHAT and CDR2 is FQNNGV. CDR3 size: 14 residues. The ends were cut back, 1 base at V and 2 bases at J, with 5 bases in the middle. The CDR3 DNA is TGTGCCAGCAGCTTAGTACTCAACACCGGGGAGCTGTTTTTT. Its translation: CASSLVLNTGELFF.